Listed below are T cell receptor beta chains from one sample, sequenced in a study of blood T cell repertoires in COVID-19. Clones were read by immunoSEQ multiplex PCR, and TCRdb kept only the in-frame ones, dropping some. The sample comprises over 100,000 clones, around nine tenths of which are singletons, and over 9.5% rests with the top ten. Sequenced: peripheral blood. The receptors shown here come from a woman aged 70-85 years with COVID-19, enrolled during active disease. Each CDR3 is given without its conserved first and last residue. Fields, in order: V gene, CDR3 protein.

TRBV7-8 ASSLTRVPSNQPQH
TRBV7-8 ASSLVPGQGLYGYT
TRBV7-9 ASGRILGGETQY
TRBV5-1 ASSSGTGGYEKLF
TRBV28 ASSGEGPSNQPQH
TRBV27 ASSLSTGSFGEQY
TRBV19 ASSTHERNQPQH
TRBV15 ATSIDNSPLH
TRBV11-3 ASTLKRTAQNTEAF
TRBV19 ASSISGVGGNQPQH
TRBV5-1 ASSGGGTTDTQY
TRBV5-1 ASSLGDYLGSYNEQF
TRBV24-1 ATSDPIAGAYNEQF
TRBV7-6 ASSLRGANEKLF
TRBV13 ASSRNRDYEQY
TRBV19 ASSTPEVGVRGNQPQH
TRBV6-5 ASIQQGQGSDTQY
TRBV5-4 ASSLETRTDEQY
TRBV10-3 AISGPDRGGSYEQY
TRBV6-5 ASTIQGLNQPQH
TRBV27 ASRLQQGTNTGELF
TRBV6-6 ASSRPPGGSYEQY
TRBV4-1 ASSQVPGGARETQY
TRBV7-3 ASSLKHSNSPLH
TRBV24-1 ATSDTTGFRAF
TRBV3-1/TRBV3-2 ASRGDRGHEQY
TRBV9 ASSANRGNTEAF
TRBV2 ASSEQGISNQPQH
TRBV18 ASSPDRRRIQETQY
TRBV2 ASSTGLAGTGELF
TRBV5-1 ASTKTGDEKLF
TRBV23-1 ASSQDRVTEAF
TRBV18 ASLPRGDTEAF
TRBV19 ASSIPSGKGALNTEAF
TRBV5-8 ASSLAGVQETQY
TRBV9 ASSVSGGGIQETQY
TRBV21-1 ASSKRTPLAGGRHEQF
TRBV27 ASSSPGQGARNYGYT
TRBV2 ASSPGSTGETQY
TRBV2 ASRWTTHTGELF
TRBV11-2 ASSSSGLNSGNTIY
TRBV4-2 ASSRPGIYGYT
TRBV25-1 ASSDSSGGVNEQF
TRBV30 AWNIEMNTEAF
TRBV6-5 ASSPRQGPYGYT
TRBV30 AWSVVGFWETQY
TRBV5-1 ASSLVWGQNTEAF
TRBV27 ASSSGRVGTGELF
TRBV28 ASRPPTGANYGYT
TRBV6-1 ASSEVGQGGGYT
TRBV6-6 ASSYGGGNTEAF
TRBV19 ASRAGETQY